The T cell receptor beta chain described here comes from a study of shared clonotypes between healthy human individuals. The CDR3 has 16 residues. Trimming took off 2 bases at V and 0 bases at J, with 9 bases between the two ends. Per germline, CDR1 SGDLS and CDR2 YYNGEE. Clones were sequenced by immunoSEQ multiplex PCR, and TCRdb holds only the in-frame ones, with some missing. The sample has 2 million to 2.5 million clones, roughly 90% seen once. The chain employs TRBV9 and TRBJ2-6; no reliable D call. The material sequenced was naive CD4+ T cells from PBMCs. Specified subset: CD45RA+ positively selected. This clonotype originated in a man younger than 35 in good health. Some clones in this sample may be carry-over from other donors' samples. CDR3 DNA: TGTGCCAGCAGCGTTAGAGGCAGCTCTGGGGCCAACGTCCTGACTTTC. This codes for CASSVRGSSGANVLTF.